These 10 T cell receptor beta chains share one sample of origin, sequenced in a study of cytomegalovirus exposure and HLA in healthy donors. The PCR made use of 60 Vbeta and 13 Jbeta primers. TCRdb's copy holds only in-frame clones and misses some; the assay was immunoSEQ multiplex PCR. The repertoire consists of about 160,000 clones, with approximately 78% occurring once and the leading ten covering 1.4%. The material sequenced was PBMCs. Receptor source: a male donor in good health and CMV-seronegative.

The V gene is TRBV27, the J gene TRBJ1-2, with 7 bases fitting TRBD1. V was clipped by 5 bases and J by 7 bases; unmatched bases: 7. Germline CDR1 is MNHEY and CDR2 is SMNVEV (reference sequence). CDR3 length: 13 amino acids. The chain's CDR3 is CASSPSTGPGYTF. The CDR3, as DNA: TGTGCCAGCAGTCCATCGACAGGGCCTGGCTACACCTTC.

The CDR3 protein is CSVDEGDEQYF. CDR3 nucleotides: TGCAGCGTTGATGAGGGGGACGAGCAGTACTTC. J is TRBJ2-7 and V is TRBV29-1, with D possibly being TRBD1 (6 bases). The CDR3 runs to 11 residues. The germline gives CDR1 SQVTM, CDR2 ANQGSEA. Trimming took 3 bases from V and 5 from J, leaving 8 bases between them.

The J gene is TRBJ2-1, the V gene TRBV2, with 11 bases matching TRBD2. V lost 7 bases and J lost 4; bases outside the gene matches: 12. The length of the CDR3 is 17 residues. The germline CDR1 and CDR2 sequences are SNHLY and FYNNEI. Here the CDR3 reads CASIPRETSGIYNEQFF. CDR3 DNA: TGTGCCAGCATTCCCCGCGAGACTAGCGGGATTTACAATGAGCAGTTCTTC.

The genes are TRBV9 and TRBJ1-1; D is unclear. Trimming took off 3 bases at V and 5 bases at J, with 11 bases between the two ends. CDR3 size: 13 residues. Per germline, CDR1 SGDLS and CDR2 YYNGEE. The CDR3 DNA sequence: TGTGCCAGCAGCGATATAGAGGGTACTGAAGCTTTCTTT. Its translation is CASSDIEGTEAFF.

V and J are TRBV7-2 and TRBJ2-3; 7 positions match TRBD1. The trim removed 5 bases at V and 0 bases at J, leaving 5 bases unmatched. This CDR3 has 15 amino acids. Germline lookup yields CDR1 SGHTA and CDR2 FQGNSA. This chain's CDR3 is CASSVPGQSTDTQYF. The CDR3 nucleotides are TGTGCCAGCAGCGTACCGGGACAGAGCACAGATACGCAGTATTTT.

V gene TRBV27 combines with J gene TRBJ2-7; no clear D. Trimming took off 5 bases at V and 5 bases at J, with 13 bases between the two ends. The CDR3 extends over 13 amino acids. CDR1 and CDR2 from the germline V gene are MNHEY and SMNVEV (reference sequence). The CDR3 coding sequence is TGTGCCAGCAGTCCCACATTGATCCACGAGCAGTACTTC. It encodes CASSPTLIHEQYF.

The chain employs TRBV18 and TRBJ1-2, with D tentatively TRBD1 (5 bases). The germline CDR1 and CDR2 sequences are KGHSH and LQKENI. With 8 bases removed from V and 5 bases from J, the gap between germline ends came to 18 bases. The CDR3 consists of 14 residues. The CDR3 loop is CASALQETEYGYTF. DNA of the CDR3: TGTGCCAGCGCGTTACAGGAGACGGAATATGGCTACACCTTC.

J is TRBJ1-3 and V is TRBV4-1, with a weak D call TRBD1 (5 bases). The CDR3 loop spans 15 amino acids. V gave up 2 bases and J gave up 1 base, with 9 bases separating them. Germline CDR1 is MGHRA and CDR2 is YSYEKL. The CDR3 nucleotides read TGCGCCAGCAGCCAATGGGACTGGTCTGGAAACACCATATATTTT. Translation gives CASSQWDWSGNTIYF.

This clone was seen more than once but under ten times. This chain links TRBV2 with TRBJ2-7; no clear D. This CDR3 region has 12 residues. V lost 3 bases and J 9 bases, leaving 12 bases between the germline ends. Per germline, CDR1 SNHLY and CDR2 FYNNEI. The CDR3 nucleotides read TGTGCCAGCAGTGATAACGGCTTAGCGCAGTACTTC. Translating it yields CASSDNGLAQYF.

V is TRBV27 and J is TRBJ2-7; 8 bases agree with TRBD2. The CDR3 is made up of 14 amino acids. Germline V gene sequence: CDR1 MNHEY, CDR2 SMNVEV (reference sequence). V lost 3 bases, J lost 2 bases, and 3 bases stayed unmatched. The CDR3 reads CASSLGTSPYEQYF. Here the CDR3 DNA reads TGTGCCAGCAGTTTGGGGACTAGTCCCTACGAGCAGTACTTC.